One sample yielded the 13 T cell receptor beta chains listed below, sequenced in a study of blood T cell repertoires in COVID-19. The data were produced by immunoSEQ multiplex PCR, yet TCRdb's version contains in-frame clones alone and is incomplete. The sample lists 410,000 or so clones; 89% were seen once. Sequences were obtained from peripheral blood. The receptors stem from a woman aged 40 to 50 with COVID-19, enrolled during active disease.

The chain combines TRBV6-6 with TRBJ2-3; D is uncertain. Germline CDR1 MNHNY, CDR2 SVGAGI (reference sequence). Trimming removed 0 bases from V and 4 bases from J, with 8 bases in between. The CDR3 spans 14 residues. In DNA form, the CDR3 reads TGTGCCAGCAGTTACTCCACTAATTCAGATACGCAGTATTTT. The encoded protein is CASSYSTNSDTQYF.

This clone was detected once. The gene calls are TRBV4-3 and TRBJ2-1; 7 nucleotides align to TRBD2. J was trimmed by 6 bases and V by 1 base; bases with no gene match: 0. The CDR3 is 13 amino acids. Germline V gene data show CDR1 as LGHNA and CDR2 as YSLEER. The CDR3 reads CASSQGTSNEQFF. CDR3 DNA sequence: TGCGCCAGCAGCCAAGGGACTAGCAATGAGCAGTTCTTC.

Here the CDR3 reads CASSLQVDNSPLHF. The CDR3 DNA sequence: TGTGCCAGCAGTCTACAGGTGGATAATTCACCCCTCCACTTT. The chain employs TRBV27 and TRBJ1-6; a weak D match, TRBD1 (5 bases). The length of the CDR3 is 14 residues. The V gene lost 5 bases and the J gene lost 5 bases, with 10 bases spanning the gap. Germline CDR1 and CDR2: MNHEY and SMNVEV (reference sequence).

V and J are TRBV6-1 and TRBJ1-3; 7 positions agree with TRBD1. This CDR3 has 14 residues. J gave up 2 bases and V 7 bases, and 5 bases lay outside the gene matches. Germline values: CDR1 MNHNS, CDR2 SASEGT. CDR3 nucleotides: TGTGCCAGCATTTACGACAGGGCTGGAAACACCATATATTTT. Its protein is CASIYDRAGNTIYF.

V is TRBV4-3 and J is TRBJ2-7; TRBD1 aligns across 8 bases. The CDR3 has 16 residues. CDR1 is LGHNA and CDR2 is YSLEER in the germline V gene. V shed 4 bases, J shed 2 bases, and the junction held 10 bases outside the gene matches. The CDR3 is CASSRTTTGATYEQYF. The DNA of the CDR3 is TGCGCCAGCAGCCGAACAACGACAGGGGCAACCTACGAGCAGTACTTC.

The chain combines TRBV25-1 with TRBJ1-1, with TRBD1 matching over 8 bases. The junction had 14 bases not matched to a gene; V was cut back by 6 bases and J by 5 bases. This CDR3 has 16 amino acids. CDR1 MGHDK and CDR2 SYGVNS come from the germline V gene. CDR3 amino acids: CASSPSSGTGGTEAFF. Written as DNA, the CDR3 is TGTGCCAGCAGCCCCTCCTCAGGGACAGGCGGGACTGAAGCTTTCTTT. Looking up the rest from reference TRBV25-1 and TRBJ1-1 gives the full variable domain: EADIYQTPRYLVIGTGKKITLECSQTMGHDKMYWYQQDPGMELHLIHYSYGVNSTEKGDLSSESTVSRIRTEHFPLTLESARPSHTSQYLCASSPSSGTGGTEAFFGQGTRLTVV.

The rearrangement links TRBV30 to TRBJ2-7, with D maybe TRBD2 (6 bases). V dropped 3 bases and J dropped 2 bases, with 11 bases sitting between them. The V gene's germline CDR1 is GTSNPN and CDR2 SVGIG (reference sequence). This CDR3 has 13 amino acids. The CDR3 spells CAWRMSGAYEQYF. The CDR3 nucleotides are TGTGCCTGGAGGATGTCGGGAGCCTACGAGCAGTACTTC.

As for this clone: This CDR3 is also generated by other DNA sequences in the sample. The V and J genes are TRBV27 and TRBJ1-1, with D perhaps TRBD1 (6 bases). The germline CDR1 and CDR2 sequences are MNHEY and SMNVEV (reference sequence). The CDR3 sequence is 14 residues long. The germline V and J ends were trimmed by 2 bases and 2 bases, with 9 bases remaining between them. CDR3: CASSLGRGNTEAFF. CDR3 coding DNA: TGTGCCAGCAGTTTAGGCAGGGGAAACACTGAAGCTTTCTTT.

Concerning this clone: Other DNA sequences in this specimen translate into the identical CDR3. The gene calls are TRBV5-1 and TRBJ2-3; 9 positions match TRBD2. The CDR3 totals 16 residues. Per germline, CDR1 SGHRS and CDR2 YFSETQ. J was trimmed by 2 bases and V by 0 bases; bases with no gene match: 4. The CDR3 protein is CASSLDSGGPTDTQYF. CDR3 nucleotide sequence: TGCGCCAGCAGCTTGGACAGCGGGGGGCCCACAGATACGCAGTATTTT.

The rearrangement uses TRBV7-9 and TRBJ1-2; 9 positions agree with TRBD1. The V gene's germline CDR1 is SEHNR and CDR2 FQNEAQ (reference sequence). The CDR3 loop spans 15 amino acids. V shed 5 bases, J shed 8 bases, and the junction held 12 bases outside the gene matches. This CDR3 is CASSPRSQGAGGYTF. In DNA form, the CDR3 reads TGTGCCAGCAGCCCCCGTTCACAGGGGGCTGGGGGCTACACCTTC.

This CDR3 is CAISGTVTGQGYGYTF. The DNA of the CDR3 is TGTGCCATCAGTGGGACCGTCACGGGACAGGGGTACGGCTACACCTTC. The chain uses TRBV10-3 and TRBJ1-2, with 10 positions matching TRBD1. The CDR3 covers 16 residues. Germline trimming cut 4 bases from V and 8 bases from J; bases unmatched to any gene: 13. CDR1 and CDR2 (germline): ENHRY, SYGVKD.

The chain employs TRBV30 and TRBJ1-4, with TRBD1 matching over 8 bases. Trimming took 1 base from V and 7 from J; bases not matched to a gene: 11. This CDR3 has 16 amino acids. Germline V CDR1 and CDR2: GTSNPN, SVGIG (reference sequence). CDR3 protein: CAWSASSRGHSEKLFF. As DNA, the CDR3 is TGTGCCTGGAGTGCTTCCTCCAGGGGGCATTCTGAAAAACTGTTTTTT.

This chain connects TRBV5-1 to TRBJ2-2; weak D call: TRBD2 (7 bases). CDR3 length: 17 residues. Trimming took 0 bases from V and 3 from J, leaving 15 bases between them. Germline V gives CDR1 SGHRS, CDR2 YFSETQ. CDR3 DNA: TGCGCCAGCAGCTTGGGGGCCGCGGGGGCCGACACCGGGGAGCTGTTTTTT. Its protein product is CASSLGAAGADTGELFF.